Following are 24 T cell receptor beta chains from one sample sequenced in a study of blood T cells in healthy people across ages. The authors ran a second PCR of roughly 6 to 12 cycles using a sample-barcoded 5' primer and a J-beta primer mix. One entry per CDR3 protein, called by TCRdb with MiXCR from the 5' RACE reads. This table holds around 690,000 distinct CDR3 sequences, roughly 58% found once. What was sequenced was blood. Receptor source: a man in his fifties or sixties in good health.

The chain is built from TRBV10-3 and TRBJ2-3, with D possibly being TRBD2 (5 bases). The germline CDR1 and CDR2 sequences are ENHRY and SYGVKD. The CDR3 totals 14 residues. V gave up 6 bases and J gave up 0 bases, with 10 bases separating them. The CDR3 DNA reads TGTGCCATCAGGGCCGGGGAGAGCACAGATACGCAGTATTTT. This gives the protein CAIRAGESTDTQYF.

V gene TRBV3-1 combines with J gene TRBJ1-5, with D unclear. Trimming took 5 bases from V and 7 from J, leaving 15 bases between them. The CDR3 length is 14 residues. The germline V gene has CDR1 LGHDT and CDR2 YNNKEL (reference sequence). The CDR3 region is CASSSRLEPQPQHF. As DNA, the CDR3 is TGTGCCAGCAGCTCCCGCCTAGAACCCCAGCCCCAGCATTTT.

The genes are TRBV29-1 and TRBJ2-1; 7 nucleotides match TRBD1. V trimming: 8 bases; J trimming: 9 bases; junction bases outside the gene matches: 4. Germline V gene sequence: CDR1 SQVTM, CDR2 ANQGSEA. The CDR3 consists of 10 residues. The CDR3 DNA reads TGCAGCTCCAACAGGGGTGAGCAGTTCTTC. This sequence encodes CSSNRGEQFF.

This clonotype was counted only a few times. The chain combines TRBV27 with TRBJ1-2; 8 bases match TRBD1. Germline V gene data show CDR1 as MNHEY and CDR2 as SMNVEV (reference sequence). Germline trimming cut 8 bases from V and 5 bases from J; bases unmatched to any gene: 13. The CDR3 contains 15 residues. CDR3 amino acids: CASGNGQGGGYGYTF. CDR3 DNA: TGTGCCAGCGGAAACGGACAGGGAGGAGGGTATGGCTACACCTTC.

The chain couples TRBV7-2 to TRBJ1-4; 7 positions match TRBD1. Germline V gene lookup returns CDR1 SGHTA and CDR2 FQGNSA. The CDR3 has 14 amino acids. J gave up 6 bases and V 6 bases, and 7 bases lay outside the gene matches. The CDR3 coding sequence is TGTGCCAGCAGGTCAGGGGGTGGAGATGAAAAACTGTTTTTT. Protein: CASRSGGGDEKLFF.

The CDR3 DNA is TGCAGTGCCGGGGGGAGCGGGCCGGAGACCCAGTACTTC. Its translation: CSAGGSGPETQYF. The chain couples TRBV20-1 to TRBJ2-5; 7 bases agree with TRBD2. Trimming cost V 6 bases and J 5 bases; bases outside gene matches: 9. The CDR3 is 13 residues long. The germline gives CDR1 DFQATT, CDR2 SNEGSKA (reference sequence).

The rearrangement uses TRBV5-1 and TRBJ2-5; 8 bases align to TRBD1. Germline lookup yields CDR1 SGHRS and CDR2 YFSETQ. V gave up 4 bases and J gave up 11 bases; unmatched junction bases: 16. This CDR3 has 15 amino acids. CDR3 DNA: TGCGCCAGCAGCCTGTCTCGACAGGGGAGAGAGGAGCAGTACTTC. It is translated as CASSLSRQGREEQYF.

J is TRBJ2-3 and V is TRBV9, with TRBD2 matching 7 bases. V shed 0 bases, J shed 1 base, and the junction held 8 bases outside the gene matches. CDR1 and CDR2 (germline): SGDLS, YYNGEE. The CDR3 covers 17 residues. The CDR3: CASSVGPGGMGTDTQYF. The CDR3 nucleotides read TGTGCCAGCAGCGTAGGGCCGGGGGGAATGGGCACAGATACGCAGTATTTT.

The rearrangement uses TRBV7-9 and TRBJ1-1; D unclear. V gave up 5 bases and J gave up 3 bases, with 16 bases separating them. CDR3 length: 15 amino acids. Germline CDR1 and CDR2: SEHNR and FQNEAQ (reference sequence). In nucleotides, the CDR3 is TGTGCCAGCAGCCGGTCACGGGCCGGTCACACTGAAGCTTTCTTT. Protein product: CASSRSRAGHTEAFF. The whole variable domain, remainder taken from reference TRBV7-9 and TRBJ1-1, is DTGVSQNPRHKITKRGQNVTFRCDPISEHNRLYWYRQTLGQGPEFLTYFQNEAQLEKSRLLSDRFSAERPKGSFSTLEIQRTEQGDSAMYLCASSRSRAGHTEAFFGQGTRLTVV.

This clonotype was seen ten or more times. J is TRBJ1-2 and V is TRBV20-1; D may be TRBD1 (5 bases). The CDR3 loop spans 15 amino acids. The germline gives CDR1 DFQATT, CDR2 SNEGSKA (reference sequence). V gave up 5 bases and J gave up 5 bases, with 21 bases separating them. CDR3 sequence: CSASPPQTAGYGYTF. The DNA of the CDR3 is TGCAGTGCTTCCCCCCCCCAGACAGCAGGGTATGGCTACACCTTC.

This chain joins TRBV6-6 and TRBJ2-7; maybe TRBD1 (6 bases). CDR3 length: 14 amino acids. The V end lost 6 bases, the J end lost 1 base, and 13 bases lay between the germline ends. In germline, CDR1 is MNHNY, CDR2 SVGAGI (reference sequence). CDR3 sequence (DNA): TGTGCCAGCAGCCCGCTTGGACAGTCCTACGAGCAGTACTTC. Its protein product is CASSPLGQSYEQYF.

CDR3: CASSIDRVATDTQYF. The CDR3 DNA sequence: TGTGCCAGCAGCATCGACAGGGTGGCCACAGATACGCAGTATTTT. The chain combines TRBV12-3 or TRBV12-4 with TRBJ2-3, with TRBD1 identical over 7 bases. The trim removed 6 bases at V and 2 bases at J, leaving 8 bases unmatched. The CDR3 length is 15 residues.

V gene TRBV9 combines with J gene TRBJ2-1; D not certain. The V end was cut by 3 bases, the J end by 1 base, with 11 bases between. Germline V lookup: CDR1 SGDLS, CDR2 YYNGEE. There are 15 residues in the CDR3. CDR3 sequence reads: CASSDFIGSYNEQFF. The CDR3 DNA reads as TGTGCCAGCAGCGACTTTATAGGGTCCTACAATGAGCAGTTCTTC.

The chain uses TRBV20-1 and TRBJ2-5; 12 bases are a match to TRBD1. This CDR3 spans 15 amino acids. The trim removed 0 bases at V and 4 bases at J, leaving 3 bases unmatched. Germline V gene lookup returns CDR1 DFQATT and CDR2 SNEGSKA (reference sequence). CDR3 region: CSARDGTGGAETQYF. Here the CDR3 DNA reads TGCAGTGCTAGAGACGGGACAGGGGGCGCAGAGACCCAGTACTTC.

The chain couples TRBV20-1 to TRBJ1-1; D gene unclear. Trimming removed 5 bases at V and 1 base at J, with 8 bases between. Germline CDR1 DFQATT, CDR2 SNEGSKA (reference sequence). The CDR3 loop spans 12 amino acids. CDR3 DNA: TGCAGTGCTGCGGCTCCGAACACTGAAGCTTTCTTT. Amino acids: CSAAAPNTEAFF.

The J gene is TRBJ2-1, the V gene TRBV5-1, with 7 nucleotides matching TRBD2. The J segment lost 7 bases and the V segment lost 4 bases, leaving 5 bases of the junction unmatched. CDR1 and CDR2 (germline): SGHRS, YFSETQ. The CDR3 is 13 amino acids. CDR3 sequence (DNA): TGCGCCAGCAGCAGGGCGGGAGATAATGAGCAGTTCTTC. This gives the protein CASSRAGDNEQFF.

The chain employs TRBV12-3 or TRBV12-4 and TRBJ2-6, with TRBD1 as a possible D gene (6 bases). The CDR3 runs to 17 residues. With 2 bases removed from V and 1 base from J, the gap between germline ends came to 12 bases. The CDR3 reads CASSLWSGASGANVLTF. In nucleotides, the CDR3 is TGTGCCAGCAGTTTATGGTCAGGGGCTTCTGGGGCCAACGTCCTGACTTTC.

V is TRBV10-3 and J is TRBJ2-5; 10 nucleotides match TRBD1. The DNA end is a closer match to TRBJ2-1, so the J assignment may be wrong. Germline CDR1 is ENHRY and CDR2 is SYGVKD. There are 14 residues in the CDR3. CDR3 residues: CAIRGTGVQETQFF. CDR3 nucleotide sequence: TGTGCCATCAGGGGGACAGGGGTTCAAGAGACCCAGTTCTTC.

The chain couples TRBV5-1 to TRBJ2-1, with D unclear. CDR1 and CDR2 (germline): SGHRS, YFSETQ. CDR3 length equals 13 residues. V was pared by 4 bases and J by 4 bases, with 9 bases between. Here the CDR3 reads CASSRTSYNEQFF. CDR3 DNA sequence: TGCGCCAGCAGCCGGACCTCTTACAATGAGCAGTTCTTC.

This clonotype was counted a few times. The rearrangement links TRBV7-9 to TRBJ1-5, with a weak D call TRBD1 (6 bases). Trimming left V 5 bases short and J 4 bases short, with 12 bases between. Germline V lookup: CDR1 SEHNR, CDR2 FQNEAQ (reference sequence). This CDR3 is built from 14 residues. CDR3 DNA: TGTGCCAGCAGCCTTACCGGGACAAATCAGCCCCAGCATTTT. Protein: CASSLTGTNQPQHF.

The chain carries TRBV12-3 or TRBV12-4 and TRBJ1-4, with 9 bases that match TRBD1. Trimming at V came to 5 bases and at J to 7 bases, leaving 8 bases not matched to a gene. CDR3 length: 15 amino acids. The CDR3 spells CASSLEQGQGEKLFF. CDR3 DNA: TGTGCCAGCAGTCTGGAACAGGGACAGGGTGAAAAACTGTTTTTT.

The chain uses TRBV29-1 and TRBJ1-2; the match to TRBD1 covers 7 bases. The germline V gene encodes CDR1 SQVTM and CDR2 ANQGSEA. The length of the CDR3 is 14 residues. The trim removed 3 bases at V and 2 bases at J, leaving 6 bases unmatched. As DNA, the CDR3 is TGCAGCGTTGATGACCTGGGACAGAACTATGGCTACACCTTC. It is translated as CSVDDLGQNYGYTF.

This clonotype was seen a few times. The CDR3 sequence is CASRDQGGPETQYF. The CDR3 nucleotides read TGTGCCAGCAGGGATCAGGGGGGGCCAGAGACCCAGTACTTC. V is TRBV6-6 and J is TRBJ2-5; D is possibly TRBD1 or TRBD2 (7 bases each). V was shortened by 6 bases and J by 4 bases, with 15 bases between the two germline ends. Looked up from germline, CDR1 is MNHNY and CDR2 is SVGAGI (reference sequence). The length of the CDR3 is 14 residues.

Here the CDR3 reads CASSQAPGGLAGADTQYF. Here the CDR3 DNA reads TGCGCCAGCAGCCAAGCCCCCGGTGGCCTAGCGGGGGCAGATACGCAGTATTTT. The chain employs TRBV4-1 and TRBJ2-3; TRBD2 agrees at 10 bases. This CDR3 has 18 amino acids. CDR1 is MGHRA and CDR2 is YSYEKL in the germline V gene. With 1 base clipped from V and 4 bases from J, the junction kept 11 bases outside the gene matches.